Presented here are 30 T cell receptor beta chains from one specimen sequenced in a study of blood T cell repertoires in COVID-19. Profiling relied on immunoSEQ multiplex PCR, and the TCRdb table lists in-frame clones only, not all of them. This table has about 13,000 clones, about 75% appearing once. The sample comprised peripheral blood. Receptor source: an elderly woman with acute or convalescent COVID-19.

V is TRBV7-2 and J is TRBJ1-1; 7 nucleotides align to TRBD1. The CDR3 loop spans 15 amino acids. In germline, CDR1 is SGHTA, CDR2 FQGNSA. The J segment lost 7 bases and the V segment lost 5 bases, leaving 13 bases of the junction unmatched. CDR3 in amino acids: CASSPASTGAIEAFF. Here the CDR3 DNA reads TGTGCCAGCAGCCCCGCCTCAACAGGGGCTATTGAAGCTTTCTTT.

There are a few counts of this clone. The chain combines TRBV27 with TRBJ2-7; D perhaps matches TRBD2 (6 bases). Germline V gene lookup returns CDR1 MNHEY and CDR2 SMNVEV (reference sequence). V shed 3 bases and J shed 10 bases, with 19 bases lying between them. The CDR3 totals 14 residues. Here the CDR3 DNA reads TGTGCCAGCAGTTTTGGGGGAGGCGGAGCGGAACAGTACTTC. This translates into CASSFGGGGAEQYF.

This clone has only one observation. This chain links TRBV7-2 with TRBJ1-1; D unresolved. Trimming took off 5 bases at V and 5 bases at J, with 9 bases between the two ends. This CDR3 comprises 12 residues. In germline, CDR1 is SGHTA, CDR2 FQGNSA. Written as DNA, the CDR3 is TGTGCCAGCAGCCCGGGGTGGACTGAAGCTTTCTTT. Translating it yields CASSPGWTEAFF.

The chain has TRBV6-1 and TRBJ1-1; D is ambiguous. Germline V CDR1 and CDR2: MNHNS, SASEGT. The CDR3 spans 13 residues. V shed 0 bases and J shed 6 bases, with 8 bases lying between them. The CDR3 reads CASSEAGVSEAFF. CDR3 sequence (DNA): TGTGCCAGCAGTGAAGCGGGAGTGTCTGAAGCTTTCTTT.

The rearrangement links TRBV18 to TRBJ2-2, with 10 bases aligning to TRBD2. CDR3 length: 17 residues. Germline V CDR1 and CDR2: KGHSH, LQKENI. J lost 2 bases, V lost 0 bases, and 3 bases had no gene match. CDR3 protein: CASSPPIAGGNTGELFF. Written as DNA, the CDR3 is TGTGCCAGCTCACCACCGATAGCGGGGGGAAACACCGGGGAGCTGTTTTTT.

This clone was seen many times. The rearrangement links TRBV11-2 to TRBJ2-7; a possible D gene is TRBD2 (5 bases). There are 12 residues in the CDR3. The germline V and J ends were trimmed by 1 base and 9 bases, with 10 bases remaining between them. Germline values: CDR1 SGHAT, CDR2 FQNNGV. CDR3 region: CASSLAPSWQYF. CDR3 nucleotides: TGTGCCAGCAGCTTAGCCCCTAGCTGGCAGTACTTC.

CDR3 DNA: TGTGCCAGCAGTTTGACTAGCGGGACAAATGAGCAGTTCTTC. Protein product: CASSLTSGTNEQFF. The gene calls are TRBV27 and TRBJ2-1, with 11 bases fitting TRBD2. The ends lost 3 bases at V and 7 bases at J; junction bases unmatched: 2. CDR3 length equals 14 residues. Germline loops: CDR1 MNHEY, CDR2 SMNVEV (reference sequence).

This chain joins TRBV27 and TRBJ1-5; D uncertain. The CDR3 runs to 16 residues. The germline V gene encodes CDR1 MNHEY and CDR2 SMNVEV (reference sequence). Trimming removed 3 bases at V and 5 bases at J, with 17 bases between. The CDR3 nucleotides are TGTGCCAGCAGTTTGCAGGCCTTCTCCCCTTATCAGCCCCAGCATTTT. Encoded protein: CASSLQAFSPYQPQHF.

V usage is TRBV9 and J usage is TRBJ2-3, with 9 bases matching TRBD2. The CDR3 is 14 residues long. The V gene end was trimmed by 3 bases and the J gene end by 7 bases; junction bases not matched to a gene: 6. CDR1 is SGDLS, CDR2 YYNGEE, per germline. The CDR3 coding sequence is TGTGCCAGCAGCGGGGGACTAGCAACGAATACGCAGTATTTT. Its translation: CASSGGLATNTQYF.

V usage is TRBV6-5 and J usage is TRBJ2-5; 8 nucleotides line up with TRBD1. The junction had 2 bases not matched to a gene; V was cut back by 4 bases and J by 4 bases. CDR1 is MNHEY, CDR2 SVGAGI, per germline. The CDR3 is made up of 13 amino acids. The DNA for the CDR3 is TGTGCCAGCAGTTCCGGACAGGGAGAGACCCAGTACTTC. Protein product: CASSSGQGETQYF.

This clone was detected many times. The chain joins TRBV24-1 to TRBJ2-1, with a possible D match to TRBD2 (6 bases). V lost 7 bases and J 3 bases, leaving 15 bases between the germline ends. The germline CDR1 and CDR2 sequences are KGHDR and SFDVKD. The CDR3 contains 15 residues. The CDR3 coding sequence is TGTGCCACCAGCAGTTTAGCGGCCGACTACAATGAGCAGTTCTTC. It translates to CATSSLAADYNEQFF.

This chain links TRBV9 with TRBJ2-1; possibly TRBD2 for D (5 bases). The germline V gene encodes CDR1 SGDLS and CDR2 YYNGEE. The CDR3 spans 14 residues. Trimming left V 3 bases short and J 2 bases short, with 9 bases between. The CDR3 reads CASSGGRAYNEQFF. The CDR3 region has the DNA TGTGCCAGCAGCGGTGGGCGGGCCTACAATGAGCAGTTCTTC.

The chain is built from TRBV24-1 and TRBJ1-1, with TRBD1 as a possible D gene (6 bases). The length of the CDR3 is 14 residues. Trimming left V 2 bases short and J 11 bases short, with 17 bases between. The germline gives CDR1 KGHDR, CDR2 SFDVKD. CDR3: CATSDSPTGSRAFF. For the CDR3, the DNA is TGTGCCACCAGTGATTCCCCCACAGGGAGCCGGGCTTTCTTT.

This chain links TRBV19 with TRBJ2-7, with 8 bases fitting TRBD1. Trimming at V came to 0 bases and at J to 3 bases, leaving 4 bases not matched to a gene. The CDR3 length is 15 residues. Germline V gives CDR1 LNHDA, CDR2 SQIVND (reference sequence). The CDR3 reads CASSIEDRVGYEQYF. CDR3 in DNA: TGTGCCAGTAGTATAGAGGACAGGGTGGGCTACGAGCAGTACTTC.

The chain uses TRBV19 and TRBJ2-1, with 14 nucleotides matching TRBD2. CDR1 and CDR2 from the germline V gene are LNHDA and SQIVND (reference sequence). V trimming: 7 bases; J trimming: 8 bases; junction bases outside the gene matches: 7. This CDR3 spans 15 amino acids. DNA of the CDR3: TGTGCCAGTATGAGGACTAGCGGGGGGCCGGATGAGCAGTTCTTC. It translates to CASMRTSGGPDEQFF.

The chain carries TRBV28 and TRBJ1-4; D possibly corresponds to TRBD1 (6 bases). Trimming shortened V by 5 bases and J by 5 bases, and 15 bases separated the two germline ends. This CDR3 spans 15 amino acids. Germline values: CDR1 MDHEN, CDR2 SYDVKM. Here the CDR3 reads CASSKGGGENEKLFF. The CDR3 DNA reads TGTGCCAGCAGTAAGGGGGGGGGAGAGAATGAAAAACTGTTTTTT.

The chain employs TRBV7-7 and TRBJ2-5, with TRBD2 matching 15 bases. V shed 4 bases, J shed 5 bases, and the junction held 2 bases outside the gene matches. Germline V gene sequence: CDR1 SSHAT, CDR2 FNYEAQ (reference sequence). This CDR3 spans 15 amino acids. The CDR3 here is CASSSGLAGGETQYF. The CDR3 DNA follows: TGTGCCAGCAGCTCAGGACTAGCGGGGGGGGAGACCCAGTACTTC.

This chain connects TRBV7-3 to TRBJ2-3; possibly TRBD1 for D (6 bases). The CDR3 extends over 14 amino acids. CDR1 is SGHTA and CDR2 is FQGTGA in the germline V gene. V was cut by 6 bases and J by 7 bases, with 17 bases left in between. Here the CDR3 DNA reads TGTGCCAGCAGGCCCAACAGGGAGTCAAATACGCAGTATTTT. It translates to CASRPNRESNTQYF. The whole variable domain, remainder taken from reference TRBV7-3 and TRBJ2-3, is GAGVSQTPSNKVTEKGKYVELRCDPISGHTALYWYRQSLGQGPEFLIYFQGTGAADDSGLPNDRFFAVRPEGSVSTLKIQRTERGDSAVYLCASRPNRESNTQYFGPGTRLTVL.

The chain couples TRBV2 to TRBJ2-3; TRBD2 aligns across 10 bases. Germline trimming cut 5 bases from V and 2 bases from J; bases unmatched to any gene: 7. The CDR3 sequence is 16 residues long. Germline CDR1 SNHLY, CDR2 FYNNEI. CDR3 sequence reads: CASSILAGSVTDTQYF. As DNA, the CDR3 is TGTGCCAGCAGTATACTAGCGGGATCTGTCACAGATACGCAGTATTTT.

The chain links TRBV7-9 to TRBJ2-7; 11 nucleotides align to TRBD2. The CDR3 length is 17 residues. Trimming cost V 5 bases and J 3 bases; bases outside gene matches: 12. CDR1 and CDR2 (germline): SEHNR, FQNEAQ (reference sequence). The CDR3 reads CASSPSRLAGRVYEQYF. CDR3 DNA: TGTGCCAGCAGCCCCTCTCGACTAGCGGGGAGGGTCTACGAGCAGTACTTC.

CDR3 in amino acids: CASSEPGHLMDSYEQYF. The CDR3 bases are TGTGCCAGCAGCGAACCGGGACATTTGATGGACTCCTACGAGCAGTACTTC. The chain recombines TRBV7-9 with TRBJ2-7; TRBD1 is a possible D gene (6 bases). Trimming left V 5 bases short and J 0 bases short, with 20 bases between. Germline lookup yields CDR1 SEHNR and CDR2 FQNEAQ (reference sequence). The CDR3 length is 17 residues.

V usage is TRBV10-2 and J usage is TRBJ2-5; TRBD2 matches at 11 bases. V lost 3 bases to trimming and J lost 6 bases; unmatched junction nucleotides: 6. The length of the CDR3 is 15 residues. The germline gives CDR1 WSHSY, CDR2 SAAADI. This chain's CDR3 is CASSERLAGGKTQYF. As DNA, the CDR3 is TGCGCCAGCAGTGAAAGGCTAGCGGGGGGAAAGACCCAGTACTTC.

J is TRBJ1-4 and V is TRBV7-9, with TRBD1 matching over 10 bases. Germline V gene sequence: CDR1 SEHNR, CDR2 FQNEAQ (reference sequence). The J segment lost 1 base and the V segment lost 5 bases, leaving 1 base of the junction unmatched. This CDR3 has 15 amino acids. CDR3: CASSRDRGTNEKLFF. In nucleotides, the CDR3 is TGTGCCAGCAGCCGGGACAGGGGAACTAATGAAAAACTGTTTTTT.

The V call is TRBV10-1, the J call TRBJ2-5; 8 nucleotides line up with TRBD1. V was pared by 6 bases and J by 5 bases, with 5 bases of the junction left unmatched. The CDR3 totals 13 residues. CDR1 is WNHNN and CDR2 is SYGVQD in the germline V gene (reference sequence). This chain's CDR3 is CASSPGGSETQYF. CDR3 in DNA: TGCGCCAGCAGCCCAGGGGGCAGTGAGACCCAGTACTTC.

This chain links TRBV7-9 with TRBJ1-2, with D perhaps TRBD1 (5 bases). CDR1 is SEHNR, CDR2 FQNEAQ, per germline (reference sequence). The CDR3 is 15 amino acids. The V and J ends lost 4 bases and 4 bases respectively, with 16 bases between them. The chain's CDR3 is CASSSLLAGPYGYTF. In DNA form, the CDR3 reads TGTGCCAGCAGCTCACTTTTGGCAGGGCCCTATGGCTACACCTTC.

This clone was detected only once. The chain links TRBV19 to TRBJ1-1, with TRBD1 as a possible D gene (6 bases). The CDR3 loop spans 14 amino acids. The V gene's germline CDR1 is LNHDA and CDR2 SQIVND (reference sequence). V lost 4 bases, J lost 3 bases, and 12 bases lay in between. The CDR3 nucleotides are TGTGCCAGTAGTAACAGGGAGTGGGACACTGAAGCTTTCTTT. Its protein product is CASSNREWDTEAFF.

The rearrangement links TRBV5-1 to TRBJ2-2, with D possibly TRBD1 on 6 matching bases. V was pared by 0 bases and J by 2 bases, with 8 bases between. Germline V gene lookup returns CDR1 SGHRS and CDR2 YFSETQ. The CDR3 runs to 15 residues. CDR3 nucleotides: TGCGCCAGCAGCTTGGTACAGGGAAACACCGGGGAGCTGTTTTTT. It encodes CASSLVQGNTGELFF.

The chain uses TRBV18 and TRBJ1-1; tentative D call: TRBD1 (6 bases). V was shortened by 4 bases and J by 1 base, with 7 bases between the two germline ends. From germline, CDR1 is KGHSH and CDR2 LQKENI. The CDR3 consists of 13 residues. The CDR3 loop is CASSLGGNTEAFF. The CDR3 DNA sequence: TGTGCCAGCTCACTAGGGGGGAACACTGAAGCTTTCTTT. Filled out from reference TRBV18 and TRBJ1-1, the complete variable domain reads NAGVMQNPRHLVRRRGQEARLRCSPMKGHSHVYWYRQLPEEGLKFMVYLQKENIIDESGMPKERFSAEFPKEGPSILRIQQVVRGDSAAYFCASSLGGNTEAFFGQGTRLTVV.

This chain links TRBV7-6 with TRBJ1-2; no reliable D call. The germline V gene has CDR1 SGHVS and CDR2 FNYEAQ. The CDR3 is 13 residues long. V lost 5 bases to trimming and J lost 2 bases, with 9 bases between them. The CDR3 coding sequence is TGTGCCAGCAGCCCCGAGGAGAACTATGGCTACACCTTC. Protein: CASSPEENYGYTF.

The rearrangement links TRBV6-5 to TRBJ1-2; D is uncertain. V lost 3 bases and J 2 bases, leaving 13 bases between the germline ends. The CDR3 consists of 15 residues. Germline lookup yields CDR1 MNHEY and CDR2 SVGAGI. Here the CDR3 DNA reads TGTGCCAGCAGTTATAGAGAGGGTGGAAACTATGGCTACACCTTC. It specifies CASSYREGGNYGYTF.